The rows below give T cell receptor beta chains drawn from one sample of a study of T cell clones after liver transplantation. Repertoires were generated with immunoSEQ multiplex PCR, while TCRdb's copy carries only in-frame clones and drops some. The sample has fewer than 110,000 clones; about 86% are singletons. This material consisted of CD4+ T cells from blood, taken approximately 45 months after liver transplant. These receptors were taken from a human patient who received a liver transplant. The T cells may partly be graft donor cells. Both conserved end residues are part of each CDR3. Fields, in order: clone size, D gene, V gene, CDR3 length, J gene, CDR3 protein, CDR3 DNA. D genes are given only for firm matches. Size is omitted from some rows. Given values are once, few, many or a class for expanded clones.

once	-	TRBV19	12	TRBJ1-2	CASSIRPGLYTF	TGTGCCAGTAGTATCAGGCCGGGTCTCTACACCTTC
-	-	TRBV6-4	12	TRBJ1-2	CASRGAGDGYTF	TGTGCCAGCAGGGGGGCAGGGGATGGCTACACCTTC
few	TRBD1	TRBV7-2	13	TRBJ1-1	CASSRRGRTEAFF	TGTGCCAGCAGCCGCAGGGGGCGCACTGAAGCTTTCTTT
once	TRBD1	TRBV5-1	16	TRBJ1-5	CASSKGTGEGNQPQHF	TGCGCCAGCAGCAAAGGGACAGGGGAAGGCAATCAGCCCCAGCATTTT
-	-	TRBV2	11	TRBJ2-3	CASSLTDTQYF	TGTGCCAGCAGCCTCACAGATACGCAGTATTTT
-	TRBD1	TRBV6-5	12	TRBJ1-5	CASGQGVEPQHF	TGTGCCAGCGGACAGGGGGTGGAGCCCCAGCATTTT
-	TRBD2	TRBV27	15	TRBJ2-5	CASSLGLAGLETQYF	TGTGCCAGCAGTTTAGGACTAGCGGGGCTAGAGACCCAGTACTTC
-	-	TRBV5-1	14	TRBJ1-1	CASSSQVGNAEAFF	TGCGCCAGCAGCTCCCAGGTGGGTAACGCTGAAGCTTTCTTT
-	-	TRBV6-6	14	TRBJ2-3	CASSYGSSTDTQYF	TGTGCCAGCAGTTACGGGAGTAGCACAGATACGCAGTATTTT
many	TRBD1	TRBV7-3	17	TRBJ2-1	CASRYGQGRLPYNEQFF	TGTGCCAGCAGATACGGACAGGGGCGCCTTCCCTACAATGAGCAGTTCTTC
few	TRBD1	TRBV11-3	17	TRBJ2-3	CASSLDPPGGYTDTQYF	TGTGCCAGCAGCTTAGACCCTCCAGGGGGCTACACAGATACGCAGTATTTT
once	-	TRBV7-8	15	TRBJ2-1	CASSSPSQWGNEQFF	TGTGCCAGCAGTTCACCCTCTCAGTGGGGGAATGAGCAGTTCTTC
-	TRBD2	TRBV11-2	18	TRBJ2-1	CASSVGLAGGRSYNEQFF	TGTGCCAGCAGCGTGGGACTAGCGGGGGGGCGGTCCTACAATGAGCAGTTCTTC
-	-	TRBV18	14	TRBJ1-2	CASSLRGEGYGYTF	TGTGCCAGCTCACTACGTGGGGAGGGCTATGGCTACACCTTC
few	-	TRBV2	15	TRBJ2-6	CASRNRVSGANVLTF	TGTGCCAGCAGGAACAGGGTCTCTGGGGCCAACGTCCTGACTTTC
-	-	TRBV7-3	16	TRBJ2-6	CASSYQGLSGANVLTF	TGTGCCAGCAGCTATCAGGGCCTCTCGGGGGCCAACGTCCTGACTTTC
many	-	TRBV6-6	14	TRBJ2-4	CASSFERGKNIQYF	TGTGCCAGCAGTTTCGAAAGGGGCAAAAACATTCAGTACTTC
-	-	TRBV5-5	15	TRBJ1-6	CASSFLDVRNSPLHF	TGTGCCAGCAGCTTCTTGGACGTAAGAAATTCACCCCTCCACTTT
-	-	TRBV7-8	15	TRBJ2-5	CASSSGDFLQETQYF	TGTGCCAGCAGTTCGGGCGATTTCCTACAAGAGACCCAGTACTTC
-	TRBD2	TRBV28	15	TRBJ2-5	CASSLSSGGQETQYF	TGTGCCAGCAGTTTATCTAGCGGGGGCCAAGAGACCCAGTACTTC
-	TRBD1	TRBV27	19	TRBJ1-3	CASIRHPGQGQTEVHTIYF	TGTGCCAGCATCCGCCACCCGGGACAGGGACAAACGGAGGTCCACACCATATATTTT
-	-	TRBV4-1	15	TRBJ1-2	CASSPPGANHYGYTF	TGCGCCAGCAGCCCACCAGGAGCTAATCACTATGGCTACACCTTC
-	TRBD1	TRBV19	17	TRBJ2-2	CASSIDARGRVTGELFF	TGTGCCAGTAGTATTGATGCGAGGGGGCGCGTCACCGGGGAGCTGTTTTTT
few	TRBD2	TRBV2	15	TRBJ2-1	CASSSSGGPTGEQFF	TGTGCCAGCAGTTCGAGCGGGGGGCCCACTGGTGAGCAGTTCTTC
-	TRBD2	TRBV9	17	TRBJ2-1	CASSVGRLIAGGSEQFF	TGTGCCAGCAGCGTAGGAAGGTTGATAGCGGGAGGGAGTGAGCAGTTCTTC
many	-	TRBV9	14	TRBJ1-1	CASSVGPEGTEAFF	TGTGCCAGCAGCGTAGGTCCCGAAGGGACTGAAGCTTTCTTT
-	-	TRBV5-8	16	TRBJ1-4	CASSLGQGQTNEKLFF	TGTGCCAGCAGCTTGGGGCAAGGGCAGACTAATGAAAAACTGTTTTTT
-	-	TRBV11-2	17	TRBJ2-4	CASSFNRNRVAKNIQYF	TGTGCCAGCAGCTTTAACAGAAATCGGGTAGCCAAAAACATTCAGTACTTC
-	-	TRBV11-2	15	TRBJ2-1	CASSPTEAAYNEQFF	TGTGCCAGCAGCCCCACGGAAGCGGCCTACAATGAGCAGTTCTTC
-	-	TRBV19	16	TRBJ1-5	CASSTRGSWSSQPQHF	TGTGCCAGTAGTACCCGCGGGTCCTGGTCCAGTCAGCCCCAGCATTTT
-	TRBD2	TRBV2	12	TRBJ2-7	CASRRESHEQYF	TGTGCCAGCAGGCGGGAGTCCCACGAGCAGTACTTC
-	-	TRBV14	14	TRBJ1-2	CASSLAGVSYGYTF	TGTGCCAGCAGCCTAGCCGGGGTTAGCTATGGCTACACCTTC
many	-	TRBV7-2	14	TRBJ2-7	CASSTSTGSYEQYF	TGTGCCAGCAGCACCTCGACGGGATCCTACGAGCAGTACTTC
-	TRBD2	TRBV5-1	16	TRBJ2-3	CASRGLAGARTDTQYF	TGCGCCAGCAGGGGACTAGCGGGGGCCCGCACAGATACGCAGTATTTT
-	-	TRBV19	15	TRBJ2-5	CASRERAWGKETQYF	TGTGCCAGTAGGGAAAGAGCGTGGGGAAAGGAGACCCAGTACTTC
-	-	TRBV5-6	16	TRBJ2-2	CASSFFPGTTTGELFF	TGTGCCAGCAGCTTTTTTCCGGGGACGACCACCGGGGAGCTGTTTTTT
-	TRBD1	TRBV28	14	TRBJ1-4	CASSLLGGKKRLFF	TGTGCCAGCAGTTTATTAGGGGGCAAGAAGAGACTGTTTTTT
-	-	TRBV19	16	TRBJ2-1	CASTLRGRGSYNEQFF	TGTGCCAGTACCCTTAGGGGGAGGGGATCCTACAATGAGCAGTTCTTC
-	-	TRBV6-5	14	TRBJ2-1	CASSYSPRDNEQFF	TGTGCCAGCAGTTACTCTCCCAGGGACAATGAGCAGTTCTTC
-	TRBD1	TRBV19	13	TRBJ2-7	CASKGTGSYEQYF	TGTGCCAGTAAGGGGACAGGGTCGTACGAGCAGTACTTC
-	TRBD1	TRBV12-5	14	TRBJ2-1	CASGLPNRGNEQFF	TGTGCTAGTGGTCTCCCGAACAGGGGGAATGAGCAGTTCTTC
-	TRBD1	TRBV27	14	TRBJ1-1	CASRRQGPNTEAFF	TGTGCCAGCAGGAGACAGGGCCCGAACACTGAAGCTTTCTTT
-	-	TRBV5-1	13	TRBJ2-7	CASSLVGPYEQYF	TGCGCCAGCAGCTTGGTTGGGCCCTACGAGCAGTACTTC
-	-	TRBV7-2	15	TRBJ1-5	CASSLGGLRGQPQHF	TGTGCCAGCAGCTTAGGAGGTCTCAGGGGTCAGCCCCAGCATTTT
-	-	TRBV27	14	TRBJ1-4	CASSGGGAYEKLFF	TGTGCCAGCAGCGGGGGGGGCGCTTATGAAAAACTGTTTTTT
once	TRBD2	TRBV5-1	15	TRBJ2-3	CASSPGSSGKDTQYF	TGCGCCAGCAGCCCGGGGTCTAGCGGGAAGGATACGCAGTATTTT